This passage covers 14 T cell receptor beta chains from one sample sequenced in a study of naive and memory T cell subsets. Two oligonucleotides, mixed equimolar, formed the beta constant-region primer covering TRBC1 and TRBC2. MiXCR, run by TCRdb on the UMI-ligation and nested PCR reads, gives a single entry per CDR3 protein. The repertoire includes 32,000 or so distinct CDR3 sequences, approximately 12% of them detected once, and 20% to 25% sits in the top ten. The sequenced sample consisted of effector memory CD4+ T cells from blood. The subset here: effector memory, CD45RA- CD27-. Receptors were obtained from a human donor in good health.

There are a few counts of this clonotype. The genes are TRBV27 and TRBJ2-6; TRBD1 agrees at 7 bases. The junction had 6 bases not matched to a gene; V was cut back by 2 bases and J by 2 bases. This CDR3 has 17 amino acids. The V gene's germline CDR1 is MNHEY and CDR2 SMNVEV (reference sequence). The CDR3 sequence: CASSLLTGRTGANVLTF. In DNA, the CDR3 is TGTGCCAGCAGTTTACTGACAGGGAGAACTGGGGCCAACGTCCTGACTTTC.

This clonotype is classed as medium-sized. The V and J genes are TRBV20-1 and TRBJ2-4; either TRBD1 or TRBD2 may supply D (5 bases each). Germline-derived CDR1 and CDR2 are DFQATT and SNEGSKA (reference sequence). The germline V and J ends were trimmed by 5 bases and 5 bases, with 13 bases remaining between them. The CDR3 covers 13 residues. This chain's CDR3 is CSARTQGENIQYF. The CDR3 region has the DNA TGCAGTGCTCGCACCCAGGGAGAAAACATTCAGTACTTC.

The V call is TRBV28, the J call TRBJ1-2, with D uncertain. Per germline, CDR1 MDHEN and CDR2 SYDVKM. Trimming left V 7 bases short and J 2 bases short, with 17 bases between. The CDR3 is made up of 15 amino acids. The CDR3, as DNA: TGTGCCAGCACCTCCGAAGCGGGGATAAACTATGGCTACACCTTC. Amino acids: CASTSEAGINYGYTF.

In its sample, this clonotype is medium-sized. CDR3 sequence reads: CASSSMGLAGVAQYF. The CDR3 DNA reads TGTGCCAGCAGCTCGATGGGACTAGCGGGAGTGGCCCAGTACTTC. This sequence joins TRBV11-2 and TRBJ2-7, with 14 bases that match TRBD2. Germline lookup yields CDR1 SGHAT and CDR2 FQNNGV. Trimming took 4 bases from V and 10 from J; bases not matched to a gene: 9. CDR3 length: 15 residues.

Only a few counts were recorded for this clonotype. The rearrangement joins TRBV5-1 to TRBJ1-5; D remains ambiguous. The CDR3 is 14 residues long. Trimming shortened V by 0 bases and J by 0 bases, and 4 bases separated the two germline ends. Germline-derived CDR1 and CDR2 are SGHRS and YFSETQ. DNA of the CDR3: TGCGCCAGCAGCTTGGGGGGTAGCAATCAGCCCCAGCATTTT. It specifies CASSLGGSNQPQHF.

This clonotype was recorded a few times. Here the CDR3 reads CASSLAPAYEQYF. The CDR3 bases are TGCGCCAGCAGCTTGGCCCCAGCTTACGAGCAGTACTTC. This chain joins TRBV5-1 and TRBJ2-7; no firm D call. CDR1 is SGHRS and CDR2 is YFSETQ in the germline V gene. The CDR3 has 13 residues. V lost 0 bases to trimming and J lost 4 bases, with 8 bases between them.

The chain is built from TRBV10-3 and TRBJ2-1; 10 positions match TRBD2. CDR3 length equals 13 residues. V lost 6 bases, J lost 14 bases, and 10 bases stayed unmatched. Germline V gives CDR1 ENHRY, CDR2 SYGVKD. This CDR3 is CAIRDGLADREFF. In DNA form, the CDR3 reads TGTGCCATCAGGGATGGACTAGCGGATAGGGAGTTCTTC.

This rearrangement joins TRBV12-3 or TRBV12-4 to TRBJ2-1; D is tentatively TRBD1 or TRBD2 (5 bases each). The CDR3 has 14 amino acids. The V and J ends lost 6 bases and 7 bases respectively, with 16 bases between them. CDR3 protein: CASSLGDKINEQFF. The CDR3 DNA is TGTGCCAGCAGCTTGGGGGATAAGATAAATGAGCAGTTCTTC.

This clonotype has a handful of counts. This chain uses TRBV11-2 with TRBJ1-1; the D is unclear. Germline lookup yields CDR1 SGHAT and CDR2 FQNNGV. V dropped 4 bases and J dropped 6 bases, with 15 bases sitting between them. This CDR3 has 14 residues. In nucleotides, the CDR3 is TGTGCCAGCAGCTATAGAGGTGGGGTCGCTGAAGCTTTCTTT. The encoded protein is CASSYRGGVAEAFF.

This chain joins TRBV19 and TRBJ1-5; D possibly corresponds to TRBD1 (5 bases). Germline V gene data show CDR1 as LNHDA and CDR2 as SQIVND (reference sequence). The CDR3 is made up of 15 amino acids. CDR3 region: CVTQRSQGSNQPQHF. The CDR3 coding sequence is TGTGTCACCCAAAGGTCCCAGGGTAGCAATCAGCCCCAGCATTTT. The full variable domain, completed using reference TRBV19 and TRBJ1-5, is DGGITQSPKYLFRKEGQNVTLSCEQNLNHDAMYWYRQDPGQGLRLIYYSQIVNDFQKGDIAEGYSVSREKKESFPLTVTSAQKNPTAFYLCVTQRSQGSNQPQHFGDGTRLSIL.

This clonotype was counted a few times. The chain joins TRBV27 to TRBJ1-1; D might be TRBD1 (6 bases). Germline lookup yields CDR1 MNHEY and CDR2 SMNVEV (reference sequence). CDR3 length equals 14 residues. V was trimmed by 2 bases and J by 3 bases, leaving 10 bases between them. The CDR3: CASSLTYRDTEAFF. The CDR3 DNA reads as TGTGCCAGCAGTTTAACGTACAGGGACACTGAAGCTTTCTTT.

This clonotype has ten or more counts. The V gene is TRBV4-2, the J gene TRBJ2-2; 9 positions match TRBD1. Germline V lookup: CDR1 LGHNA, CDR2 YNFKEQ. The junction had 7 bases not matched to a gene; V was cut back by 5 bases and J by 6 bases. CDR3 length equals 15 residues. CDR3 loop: CASSGGQGWAGELFF. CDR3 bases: TGTGCCAGCAGCGGAGGACAGGGGTGGGCCGGGGAGCTGTTTTTT.

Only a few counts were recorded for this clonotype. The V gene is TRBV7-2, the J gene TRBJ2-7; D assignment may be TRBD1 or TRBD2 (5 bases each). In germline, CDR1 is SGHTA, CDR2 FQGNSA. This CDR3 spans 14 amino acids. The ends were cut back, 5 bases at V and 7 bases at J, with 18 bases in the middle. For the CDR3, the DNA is TGTGCCAGCAGCCCCTCGGGGCAGTTAGAAGAGCAGTACTTC. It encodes CASSPSGQLEEQYF.

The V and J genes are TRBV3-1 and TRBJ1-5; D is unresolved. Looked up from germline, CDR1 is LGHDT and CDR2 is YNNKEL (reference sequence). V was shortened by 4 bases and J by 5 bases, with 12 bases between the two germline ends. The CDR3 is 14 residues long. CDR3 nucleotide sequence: TGTGCCAGCAGCCCGCCGGGCCAATATCAGCCCCAGCATTTT. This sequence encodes CASSPPGQYQPQHF.